This is a list of T cell receptor beta chains from one sample in a study of T-cell reconstitution after alpha-beta-depleted transplantation in children. Each CDR3 protein is one row after TCRdb ran MiXCR on the PCR reads. The sample carries around 500,000 distinct CDR3 sequences, about 21% recorded once. The sample was PBMCs, mostly from graft donor cells, taken 360 days after TCRalphabeta/CD19-depleted stem cell transplant. The receptors here all came from a boy younger than two who had a stem cell transplant for acute myeloid leukemia, so the T cells may come from the graft donor. Both conserved end residues are part of each CDR3. D genes are given only for firm matches. Part of the rows lack a size; the others show once, few, many or a class for expanded clones.

D | J | V | size | DNA | CDR3
TRBD2 | TRBJ2-7 | TRBV20-1 | . | TGCAGTGCCTTGGACCAGCGGGGTCACGAGCAGTACTTC | CSALDQRGHEQYF
TRBD2 | TRBJ2-3 | TRBV16 | . | TGTGCCAGCAGCCTCAAACGACCGGGACTAGGTTTCACAGATACGCAGTATTTT | CASSLKRPGLGFTDTQYF
TRBD2 | TRBJ2-5 | TRBV6-2/TRBV6-3 | . | TGTGCCAGCAGTTGGGCTAGCGGGGTAGAGACCCAGTACTTC | CASSWASGVETQYF
TRBD1 | TRBJ1-5 | TRBV4-2 | . | TGTGCCAGCAGCCAAGATTTGGGACAGGTAGCTAGCAATCAGCCCCAGCATTTT | CASSQDLGQVASNQPQHF
. | TRBJ1-2 | TRBV4-1 | many | TGCGCCAGCAGCCAGGCCGACAGGCTGGATGGCTACACCTTC | CASSQADRLDGYTF
. | TRBJ2-5 | TRBV6-5 | . | TGTGCCAGCAGTTACGGTCGGTCCGGGTGGTTGGGAGAGACCCAGTACTTC | CASSYGRSGWLGETQYF
. | TRBJ1-5 | TRBV20-1 | few | TGCAGTGCTAGAGATGGACACAATCAGCCCCAGCATTTT | CSARDGHNQPQHF
. | TRBJ2-4 | TRBV11-2 | once | TGTGCCAGCAGCTTAGGTCAGGGTCACGACATTCAGTACTTC | CASSLGQGHDIQYF
TRBD1 | TRBJ2-1 | TRBV5-1 | many | TGCGCCAGCAGCACCACAGGGGGCCTGAATGAGCAGTTCTTC | CASSTTGGLNEQFF
TRBD1 | TRBJ1-1 | TRBV12-3/TRBV12-4 | many | TGTGCCAGCAGTCCCCGGGACAGGTCTGAAGCTTTCTTT | CASSPRDRSEAFF
TRBD2 | TRBJ2-1 | TRBV15 | . | TGTGCCACCAGCCATAGCGGGGGGCTGTCCTACAATGAGCAGTTCTTC | CATSHSGGLSYNEQFF
. | TRBJ2-1 | TRBV20-1 | . | TGCAGTGCTAGAGATGCAGGGGGGGACAACAATGAGCAGTTCTTC | CSARDAGGDNNEQFF
. | TRBJ1-5 | TRBV5-5 | many | TGTGCCAGCAGCCTATCTAATAGGTGGGGACCTCAGCCCCAGCATTTT | CASSLSNRWGPQPQHF
TRBD1 | TRBJ2-7 | TRBV20-1 | few | TGCAGTGCTAGAGGACCGGGACAGGCTTCCTACGAGCAGTACTTC | CSARGPGQASYEQYF
. | TRBJ2-5 | TRBV12-3/TRBV12-4 | . | TGTGCCAGCAGTTTGCGGGTAGCCCAAGAGACCCAGTACTTC | CASSLRVAQETQYF
. | TRBJ2-3 | TRBV11-1 | . | TGTGCCAGCAGCACAGGGTTTGTAGGGGATACGCAGTATTTT | CASSTGFVGDTQYF